The clone carrying this T cell receptor beta chain showed up many times. Using its own MiXCR run on the RACE reads, TCRdb lists one record per CDR3 protein. This table has about 30,000 distinct CDR3 sequences, approximately 5.8% appearing once. Noted time point: patch test 3, about 24 weeks after DPC sensitization. Stated treatment: therapeutic diphenylcyclopropenone sensitization with weekly scalp DPC. The sample belongs to a study of human T cells and chemical hapten exposure. About the study: In the roughly 24-week study, patients were dosed weekly with diphenylcyclopropenone on the scalp throughout.

This material consisted of whole blood, taken in connection with sensitization to the hapten diphenylcyclopropenone (DPC). The sequence was collected from a man between 25 and 39 years old with alopecia areata. Some clones in this sample may be carry-over from other donors' samples.

The CDR3 protein is CAWSAGAGYTF. CDR3 coding DNA: TGTGCCTGGAGTGCAGGGGCTGGCTACACCTTC. The V gene is TRBV30, the J gene TRBJ1-2, with D tentatively TRBD1 (6 bases). Per germline, CDR1 GTSNPN and CDR2 SVGIG (reference sequence). Trimming pared 1 base from V and 7 bases from J, leaving 7 bases between. The CDR3 sequence is 11 residues long.